These 26 T cell receptor beta chains were sequenced from one sample in a study of breast tumors, draining lymph nodes, adjacent tissues. TCRdb itself ran the multiplex PCR reads through MiXCR, one entry per CDR3 protein. The data hold some 25,000 distinct CDR3 sequences, with 68% observed a single time. The sequencing input was tumor-adjacent breast tissue. The origin of the receptors is a female donor with breast cancer. Some clones in this sample may be carry-over from other donors' samples.

This clonotype was counted ten times or more. CDR3 loop: CASRGYSTAYDGYTF. CDR3 DNA: TGTGCCAGCAGAGGTTACTCAACAGCTTATGATGGCTACACCTTC. The V gene is TRBV28, the J gene TRBJ1-2; D is uncertain. Germline loops: CDR1 MDHEN, CDR2 SYDVKM. The CDR3 extends over 15 amino acids. The V end was cut by 6 bases, the J end by 6 bases, with 20 bases between.

The chain carries TRBV30 and TRBJ2-3, with D perhaps TRBD2 (5 bases). Trimming removed 0 bases from V and 2 bases from J, with 9 bases in between. Germline CDR1 and CDR2: GTSNPN and SVGIG (reference sequence). CDR3 length equals 14 residues. CDR3: CAWSVLGSTDTQYF. The CDR3 nucleotides read TGTGCCTGGAGTGTACTAGGTTCCACAGATACGCAGTATTTT.

The genes are TRBV6-1 and TRBJ1-2; D unresolved. Trimming stripped 3 bases from V and 1 base from J, with 6 bases between. This CDR3 has 13 amino acids. Germline CDR1 reads MNHNS; CDR2 reads SASEGT. The CDR3 is CASSEASNYGYTF. CDR3 bases: TGTGCCAGCAGTGAGGCCAGTAACTATGGCTACACCTTC.

This clonotype was detected ten times or more. The chain has TRBV28 and TRBJ2-7, with D tentatively TRBD1 or TRBD2 (5 bases each). The V end lost 4 bases, the J end lost 0 bases, and 10 bases lay between the germline ends. Germline CDR1 is MDHEN and CDR2 is SYDVKM. This CDR3 is 14 amino acids long. The CDR3 here is CASSSGSASYEQYF. In DNA form, the CDR3 reads TGTGCCAGCAGTTCAGGGAGTGCCTCCTACGAGCAGTACTTC.

The chain carries TRBV20-1 and TRBJ2-3, with 8 bases lining up with TRBD2. Per germline, CDR1 DFQATT and CDR2 SNEGSKA (reference sequence). The CDR3 contains 16 residues. V was clipped by 6 bases and J by 0 bases; unmatched bases: 11. In DNA form, the CDR3 reads TGCAGTGCCACCGACTCCGGGAGGGGCAGCACAGATACGCAGTATTTT. Translated: CSATDSGRGSTDTQYF.

This clonotype was observed at least ten times. J is TRBJ2-5 and V is TRBV20-1; 9 bases align to TRBD1. CDR3 length: 15 amino acids. Germline V CDR1 and CDR2: DFQATT, SNEGSKA (reference sequence). Germline trimming cut 6 bases from V and 4 bases from J; bases unmatched to any gene: 12. CDR3: CSAGSPQGAGETQYF. Here the CDR3 DNA reads TGCAGTGCAGGCTCTCCACAGGGGGCGGGAGAGACCCAGTACTTC.

Within the sample, this clonotype is medium-sized. The chain employs TRBV12-3 or TRBV12-4 and TRBJ2-3; D is unclear. The V end was cut by 3 bases, the J end by 5 bases, with 6 bases between. The CDR3 is made up of 12 amino acids. The CDR3 DNA reads TGTGCCAGCAGTTTCGCCAGAGATACGCAGTATTTT. Protein product: CASSFARDTQYF.

This chain uses TRBV7-9 with TRBJ2-3; TRBD1 is a possible D gene (5 bases). Looked up from germline, CDR1 is SEHNR and CDR2 is FQNEAQ (reference sequence). V lost 5 bases, J lost 5 bases, and 11 bases lay in between. The CDR3 extends over 13 amino acids. The CDR3 region has the DNA TGTGCCAGCAGCCTCCCAGGGCAAGATACGCAGTATTTT. It codes for CASSLPGQDTQYF.

The chain carries TRBV11-2 and TRBJ2-3, with 9 bases identical to TRBD2. This CDR3 is 17 amino acids long. Losses at the gene ends were 2 bases for V and 2 bases for J; bases not matched to a gene: 8. Germline CDR1 and CDR2: SGHAT and FQNNGV. CDR3: CASSLRRTSAYTDTQYF. DNA of the CDR3: TGTGCCAGCAGCTTACGAAGGACTAGCGCTTACACAGATACGCAGTATTTT. The full variable domain, completed using reference TRBV11-2 and TRBJ2-3, is EAGVAQSPRYKIIEKRQSVAFWCNPISGHATLYWYQQILGQGPKLLIQFQNNGVVDDSQLPKDRFSAERLKGVDSTLKIQPAKLEDSAVYLCASSLRRTSAYTDTQYFGPGTRLTVL.

The V and J genes are TRBV11-3 and TRBJ1-2; D remains ambiguous. CDR1 is SGHNT, CDR2 YENEEA, per germline. V gave up 1 base and J gave up 4 bases, with 13 bases separating them. The CDR3 totals 15 residues. CDR3 in amino acids: CASSLGVSVPYGYTF. CDR3 DNA: TGTGCCAGCAGCTTAGGTGTGTCAGTACCCTATGGCTACACCTTC.

This rearrangement joins TRBV10-1 to TRBJ1-4; tentative D call: TRBD1 (6 bases). Germline loops: CDR1 WNHNN, CDR2 SYGVQD (reference sequence). This CDR3 region has 14 residues. V was pared by 7 bases and J by 6 bases, with 15 bases between. The CDR3 region is CASTVAGVHEKLFF. The CDR3 DNA reads TGCGCCAGCACCGTAGCAGGGGTCCATGAAAAACTGTTTTTT.

The J gene is TRBJ1-6, the V gene TRBV20-1, with D maybe TRBD1 (5 bases). V lost 2 bases, J lost 7 bases, and 15 bases lay in between. Germline CDR1 and CDR2: DFQATT and SNEGSKA (reference sequence). This CDR3 is 15 amino acids long. DNA for the CDR3: TGCAGTGCTAGACCAGGACAAGCGGAAAATTCACCCCTCCACTTT. Protein: CSARPGQAENSPLHF.

The rearrangement links TRBV7-9 to TRBJ2-3; 7 nucleotides align to TRBD2. There are 15 residues in the CDR3. V lost 5 bases and J lost 3; bases outside the gene matches: 8. The germline V gene encodes CDR1 SEHNR and CDR2 FQNEAQ (reference sequence). The DNA of the CDR3 is TGTGCCAGCAGCCCCCGGGACTACTCGACAGATACGCAGTATTTT. Translation gives CASSPRDYSTDTQYF. The full variable domain, its missing parts supplied by reference TRBV7-9 and TRBJ2-3, is DTGVSQNPRHKITKRGQNVTFRCDPISEHNRLYWYRQTLGQGPEFLTYFQNEAQLEKSRLLSDRFSAERPKGSFSTLEIQRTEQGDSAMYLCASSPRDYSTDTQYFGPGTRLTVL.

The V and J genes are TRBV28 and TRBJ1-3; no clear D gene. The V gene's germline CDR1 is MDHEN and CDR2 SYDVKM. The V and J ends lost 6 bases and 4 bases respectively, with 13 bases between them. The CDR3 runs 14 residues. This chain's CDR3 is CASRKRESGNTIYF. CDR3 in DNA: TGTGCCAGCAGAAAAAGGGAGTCCGGAAACACCATATATTTT.

The rearrangement joins TRBV6-5 to TRBJ1-2; D is undetermined. V was trimmed by 0 bases and J by 3 bases, leaving 8 bases between them. CDR1 and CDR2 from the germline V gene are MNHEY and SVGAGI. The CDR3 covers 14 residues. This CDR3 is CASSYSPVDYGYTF. The CDR3 DNA is TGTGCCAGCAGTTACTCACCAGTGGACTATGGCTACACCTTC.

V and J are TRBV24-1 and TRBJ2-7, with 8 bases matching TRBD1. CDR3 length equals 15 residues. Trimming at V came to 4 bases and at J to 3 bases, leaving 7 bases not matched to a gene. Germline-derived CDR1 and CDR2 are KGHDR and SFDVKD. The DNA for the CDR3 is TGTGCCACCAGTGACCCCGCAGGGGGCGACTACGAGCAGTACTTC. Translating it yields CATSDPAGGDYEQYF.

This chain links TRBV5-5 with TRBJ2-7; 13 bases align to TRBD2. V trimming: 4 bases; J trimming: 3 bases; junction bases outside the gene matches: 10. Germline assignment: CDR1 SGHKS and CDR2 YYEKEE (reference sequence). CDR3 length: 17 residues. The CDR3 DNA is TGTGCCAGCAGCCAGGGACTAGCGGGGTTCTTCAGCTACGAGCAGTACTTC. This gives the protein CASSQGLAGFFSYEQYF.

The chain combines TRBV24-1 with TRBJ2-7; either TRBD1 or TRBD2 may supply D (5 bases each). The CDR3 spans 14 residues. Trimming removed 2 bases at V and 3 bases at J, with 10 bases between. Looked up from germline, CDR1 is KGHDR and CDR2 is SFDVKD. For the CDR3, the DNA is TGTGCCACCAGTGATTCCGGGACCATCTACGAGCAGTACTTC. Amino acids: CATSDSGTIYEQYF.

The rearrangement joins TRBV6-4 to TRBJ1-6, with a weak D call TRBD1 (5 bases). The CDR3 contains 13 residues. With 11 bases removed from V and 8 bases from J, the gap between germline ends came to 16 bases. The germline gives CDR1 MRHNA, CDR2 SNTAGT. The CDR3 here is CAGGTVRDSPLHF. The CDR3 bases are TGTGCCGGAGGGACTGTCCGGGATTCACCCCTCCACTTT.

Ten or more counts support this clonotype. This chain joins TRBV5-6 and TRBJ2-2, with a weak D call TRBD2 (5 bases). V gave up 2 bases and J gave up 1 base, with 6 bases separating them. CDR3 length equals 14 residues. Germline loops: CDR1 SGHDT, CDR2 YYEEEE. The CDR3 region is CASSFGLNTGELFF. Here the CDR3 DNA reads TGTGCCAGCAGCTTCGGACTGAACACCGGGGAGCTGTTTTTT. The complete variable domain, with remaining parts taken from reference TRBV5-6 and TRBJ2-2, reads DAGVTQSPTHLIKTRGQQVTLRCSPKSGHDTVSWYQQALGQGPQFIFQYYEEEERQRGNFPDRFSGHQFPNYSSELNVNALLLGDSALYLCASSFGLNTGELFFGEGSRLTVL.

V and J are TRBV6-5 and TRBJ2-5; a possible D gene is TRBD2 (5 bases). CDR1 is MNHEY, CDR2 SVGAGI, per germline. With 10 bases removed from V and 1 base from J, the gap between germline ends came to 10 bases. The length of the CDR3 is 12 residues. This chain's CDR3 is CATGGPQETQYF. The CDR3 DNA reads as TGTGCCACCGGAGGCCCCCAAGAGACCCAGTACTTC.

The rearrangement joins TRBV28 to TRBJ2-7; 10 positions agree with TRBD2. CDR1 and CDR2 (germline): MDHEN, SYDVKM. V was clipped by 6 bases and J by 4 bases; unmatched bases: 3. This CDR3 spans 13 amino acids. CDR3 sequence: CASRAGGPYEQYF. In DNA, the CDR3 is TGTGCCAGCAGAGCGGGAGGGCCATACGAGCAGTACTTC.

Details on this clonotype: A junction boundary mismatches the germline segment, possibly from a read error. This rearrangement joins TRBV6-5 to TRBJ2-7; 11 bases map to TRBD2. This CDR3 region has 15 residues. CDR1 and CDR2 from the germline V gene are MNHEY and SVGAGI. CDR3 sequence (DNA): TGTGCCAGCACTTACGGGACTAGCGGACTTGGAGAGCAGTACTTC. The encoded protein is CASTYGTSGLGEQYF.

This chain connects TRBV3-1 to TRBJ2-7, with D hard to call. Trimming stripped 1 base from V and 2 bases from J, with 3 bases between. CDR1 and CDR2 (germline): LGHDT, YNNKEL (reference sequence). The CDR3 is 12 amino acids. CDR3 region: CASSQGTYEQYF. The CDR3 coding sequence is TGTGCCAGCAGCCAAGGAACCTACGAGCAGTACTTC.

This clonotype is classed as medium-sized (0.01 to 0.1%). This chain joins TRBV5-5 and TRBJ2-7; a possible D gene is TRBD2 (7 bases). Germline V gene lookup returns CDR1 SGHKS and CDR2 YYEKEE (reference sequence). Deletions cut 0 bases from V and 3 bases from J, with 13 bases between. The CDR3 has 15 amino acids. CDR3 residues: CASSLVGGGVYEQYF. CDR3 nucleotides: TGTGCCAGCAGCTTGGTTGGAGGGGGGGTCTACGAGCAGTACTTC.

The chain has TRBV7-9 and TRBJ2-1; 10 nucleotides agree with TRBD2. The V and J ends lost 5 bases and 0 bases, in that order; junction bases with no gene match: 7. This CDR3 has 17 residues. The germline V gene has CDR1 SEHNR and CDR2 FQNEAQ (reference sequence). CDR3 loop: CASSVGTSVPSYNEQFF. The CDR3 region has the DNA TGTGCCAGCAGCGTAGGGACTAGCGTACCCTCCTACAATGAGCAGTTCTTC.